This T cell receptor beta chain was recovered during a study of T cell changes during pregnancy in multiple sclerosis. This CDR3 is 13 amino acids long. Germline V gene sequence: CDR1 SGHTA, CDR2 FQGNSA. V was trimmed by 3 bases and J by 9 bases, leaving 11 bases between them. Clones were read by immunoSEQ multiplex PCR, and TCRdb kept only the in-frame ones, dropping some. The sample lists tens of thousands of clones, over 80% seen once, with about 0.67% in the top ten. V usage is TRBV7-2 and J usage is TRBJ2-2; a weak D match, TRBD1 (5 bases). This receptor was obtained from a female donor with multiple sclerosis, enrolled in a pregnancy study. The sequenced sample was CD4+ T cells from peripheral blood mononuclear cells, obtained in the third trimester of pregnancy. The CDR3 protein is CASSFGRDRELFF. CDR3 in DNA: TGTGCCAGCAGCTTCGGCAGGGATCGGGAGCTGTTTTTT.